This is a list of T cell receptor beta chains from one sample in a study of T cell clonotyping in hematopoietic cell transplantation. Profiled with immunoSEQ multiplex PCR; TCRdb holds only in-frame clones, not every one. The data hold about 4,400 clones, with 60% to 80% observed a single time. The sample consisted of PBMCs, taken 100 days after allogeneic stem cell transplant. The source of these receptors is a male patient aged 55-69 years who had an allogeneic stem cell transplant, so the T cells may come from the graft donor. Some clones in this sample may be carry-over from other donors' samples. CDR3s include the opening cysteine and the closing phenylalanine or tryptophan. Each record gives: J gene, clone size, D gene, V gene, CDR3 DNA, CDR3 protein. D genes are given only for firm matches. Clone size is stated in some rows and not others, as once, few, many or a class when expanded.

>TRBJ2-7|-|TRBD1|TRBV6-1
TGTGCCATCGGGACAGGGACCTCCTACGAGCAGTACTTC
CAIGTGTSYEQYF
>TRBJ1-1|large|-|TRBV20-1
TGCACGATGGGATATACTGAAGCTTTCTTT
CTMGYTEAFF
>TRBJ1-2|-|-|TRBV25-1
TGTGCCAGCTTCGGCGGGGTGGGTGGCTACACCTTC
CASFGGVGGYTF
>TRBJ1-1|-|TRBD1|TRBV30
TGTGCCTGGGAAACAGGGGTGGACACTGAAGCTTTCTTT
CAWETGVDTEAFF
>TRBJ2-5|-|TRBD1|TRBV11-2
TGTGCCAGCAGCTCGGGACAGGTGAAAGAGACCCAGTACTTC
CASSSGQVKETQYF
>TRBJ1-5|-|-|TRBV5-1
TGCGCCAGCAGCTTGGAAGGGGGGAGTCAGCCCCAGCATTTT
CASSLEGGSQPQHF
>TRBJ1-1|-|-|TRBV4-3
TGCGCCAGCAGCCTAAGTGTGTGGAGCACTGAAGCTTTCTTT
CASSLSVWSTEAFF
>TRBJ1-1|-|-|TRBV14
TGTGCCAGCAGCGAAGGGGGGGCTATGGCGACTGAAGCTTTCTTT
CASSEGGAMATEAFF
>TRBJ1-2|few|-|TRBV6-6
TGTGCCAGCAGTTTCTTACAGGGAAACTATGGCTACACCTTC
CASSFLQGNYGYTF
>TRBJ2-6|-|-|TRBV28
TGTGCCAGCGGCTTTGGGGCCAACGTCCTGACTTTC
CASGFGANVLTF
>TRBJ2-7|once|-|TRBV19
TGTGCCAGTAGTGACCGGGACACTGCCTACGAGCAGTACTTC
CASSDRDTAYEQYF
>TRBJ1-6|few|-|TRBV5-5
TGTGCCAGCAGCTTGGCTTGGGGGGCTGGGAATTCACCCCTCCACTTT
CASSLAWGAGNSPLHF
>TRBJ1-2|-|-|TRBV7-9
TGTGCCAGCAGCCACGGACAGAACTATGGCTACACCTTC
CASSHGQNYGYTF
>TRBJ2-7|-|TRBD2|TRBV5-1
TGCGCCAGCAGCGGGGACTATTTTATGGAGCAGTACTTC
CASSGDYFMEQYF
>TRBJ1-4|few|-|TRBV7-2
TGTGCCAGCAGCAAGCGACTGAGGGCAGCTAATGAAAAACTGTTTTTT
CASSKRLRAANEKLFF
>TRBJ1-5|-|TRBD1|TRBV30
TGTGCCTGGAGTGCGCCGGGACAGGGGTGGAATCAGCCCCAGCATTTT
CAWSAPGQGWNQPQHF
>TRBJ2-7|-|TRBD2|TRBV27
TGTGCCAGCAGGCCCTTGGGCGGGGGATCCTACGAGCAGTACTTC
CASRPLGGGSYEQYF
>TRBJ1-1|-|-|TRBV7-2
TGTGCCAGCAGCATAACTGGGACCGGGAACACTGAAGCTTTCTTT
CASSITGTGNTEAFF
>TRBJ2-5|-|TRBD2|TRBV7-6
TGTGCCAGCAGCTTCCGGCGGGGGGGCGGGGCCCAAGAGACCCAGTACTTC
CASSFRRGGGAQETQYF
>TRBJ1-5|-|-|TRBV30
TGTGCCTGGAGTGTACGGGGAACGGGGAATGGGCCCCAGCACTTT
CAWSVRGTGNGPQHF
>TRBJ2-3|-|TRBD1|TRBV19
TGTGCCAGTAGTGACAGGGGAGAGGCAGATACGCAGTATTTT
CASSDRGEADTQYF
>TRBJ2-7|-|-|TRBV2
TGTGCCAGCAGTGAACTCTACGAGCAGTACTTC
CASSELYEQYF
>TRBJ2-5|-|-|TRBV6-1
TGTGCCAGCAGCTCAGGGCTTTTACAAGAGACCCAGTACTTC
CASSSGLLQETQYF
>TRBJ2-2|-|-|TRBV11-3
TGTGCCAGCAGTCCCCCCTGGTCCGCGAACACCGGGGAGCTGTTTTTT
CASSPPWSANTGELFF
>TRBJ1-1|-|-|TRBV19
TGTGCCAGTAGGGGTGTGGGGACCACTGAAGCTTTCTTT
CASRGVGTTEAFF
>TRBJ2-7|-|TRBD2|TRBV19
TGTGCCAGTAGTTTGATAGCGGGAGACGAGCAGTACTTC
CASSLIAGDEQYF
>TRBJ1-1|-|-|TRBV5-1
TGCGCCAGCAGCGGACAACAGGGTGGGAACACTGAAGCTTTCTTT
CASSGQQGGNTEAFF
>TRBJ2-7|-|-|TRBV18
TGTGCCAGCTCACCACCCCCGGGCGCCTACGAGCAGTACTTC
CASSPPPGAYEQYF
>TRBJ1-2|-|-|TRBV6-1
TGTGCCAGCAGGCGGGGTCGGGGGACCTATGGCTACACCTTC
CASRRGRGTYGYTF
>TRBJ2-7|-|-|TRBV4-3
TGCGCCAGCAGCCGGGGACAAGATAGACACGAGCAGTACTTC
CASSRGQDRHEQYF
>TRBJ2-7|few|-|TRBV6-5
TGTGCCAGCAGCTTAAGACCTAGCTTTAACGAGCAGTACTTC
CASSLRPSFNEQYF